These 9 T cell receptor beta chains were all obtained from the same sample, sequenced in a study of blood T cells in healthy people across ages. A second PCR, run for roughly 7 to 11 cycles, used a sample-barcoded 5' primer plus a J-beta primer mix. One entry per CDR3 protein, called by TCRdb with MiXCR from the 5' RACE reads. Among hundreds of thousands of distinct CDR3 sequences, around 27% were seen once, and the ten largest hold approximately 3.7%. A further study also used this sample, focusing on T cells of mothers and their children.

The sample comprised blood. The receptor set was obtained from a boy under 10 years old in good health.

This sequence joins TRBV5-5 and TRBJ2-7, with a weak D call TRBD2 (6 bases). Germline V gene sequence: CDR1 SGHKS, CDR2 YYEKEE (reference sequence). Trimming removed 3 bases from V and 2 bases from J, with 15 bases in between. CDR3 length: 15 residues. The CDR3 DNA reads as TGTGCCAGCAGCTCGGACTATATCTCCCCCTACGAGCAGTACTTC. It codes for CASSSDYISPYEQYF.

V is TRBV29-1 and J is TRBJ2-5; perhaps D is TRBD1 or TRBD2 (5 bases each). Looked up from germline, CDR1 is SQVTM and CDR2 is ANQGSEA. The CDR3 extends over 13 amino acids. Trimming left V 3 bases short and J 4 bases short, with 12 bases between. CDR3 amino acids: CSVEVGERETQYF. In DNA form, the CDR3 reads TGCAGCGTTGAGGTGGGGGAAAGAGAGACCCAGTACTTC. Looking up the rest from reference TRBV29-1 and TRBJ2-5 gives the full variable domain: SAVISQKPSRDICQRGTSLTIQCQVDSQVTMMFWYRQQPGQSLTLIATANQGSEATYESGFVIDKFPISRPNLTFSTLTVSNMSPEDSSIYLCSVEVGERETQYFGPGTRLLVL.

This clonotype has just a few counts. The gene calls are TRBV5-1 and TRBJ2-5; D may be TRBD2 (6 bases). Trimming took off 4 bases at V and 11 bases at J, with 21 bases between the two ends. The CDR3 contains 14 residues. Germline lookup yields CDR1 SGHRS and CDR2 YFSETQ. In nucleotides, the CDR3 is TGCGCCAGCAGCGGGGGACTTTCGCCACGGGAGCAGTACTTC. Its translation: CASSGGLSPREQYF.

The CDR3 is CSARPGTTYEQYF. As DNA, the CDR3 is TGCAGTGCTAGGCCGGGGACAACTTACGAGCAGTACTTC. The chain recombines TRBV20-1 with TRBJ2-7; TRBD1 is a possible D gene (6 bases). Germline V gene lookup returns CDR1 DFQATT and CDR2 SNEGSKA (reference sequence). Trimming took 3 bases from V and 4 from J, leaving 13 bases between them. CDR3 length: 13 residues.

In its sample, this clonotype was seen a few times. The chain recombines TRBV4-1 with TRBJ2-6; D ambiguous. The V gene's germline CDR1 is MGHRA and CDR2 YSYEKL. CDR3 length: 15 amino acids. The germline V and J ends were trimmed by 0 bases and 3 bases, with 6 bases remaining between them. Written as DNA, the CDR3 is TGCGCCAGCAGCCAAGAAGATGGTGGGGCCAACGTCCTGACTTTC. Its protein product is CASSQEDGGANVLTF.

This clonotype was picked up a small number of times. This chain connects TRBV3-1 to TRBJ1-1; D call uncertain. V was pared by 1 base and J by 8 bases, with 8 bases between. The CDR3 runs 12 residues. Per the germline V gene, CDR1 is LGHDT and CDR2 is YNNKEL (reference sequence). The DNA for the CDR3 is TGTGCCAGCAGCCAAGGTGGCAGGGAAGCTTTCTTT. It yields the protein CASSQGGREAFF.

The rearrangement uses TRBV5-1 and TRBJ2-5; D possibly corresponds to TRBD1 (6 bases). The last part of the DNA fits TRBJ2-7 better; the J call may be wrong. Per germline, CDR1 SGHRS and CDR2 YFSETQ. The CDR3 has 13 amino acids. The CDR3 coding sequence is TGCGCCAGCAGCTTGAACAGGGAGTACGAGCAGTACTTC. The encoded protein is CASSLNREYEQYF.

Ten or more counts support this clonotype. The chain carries TRBV20-1 and TRBJ2-5; perhaps TRBD1 as D (5 bases). This CDR3 is built from 13 residues. Trimming cost V 5 bases and J 6 bases, with 16 bases left between them. Germline V lookup: CDR1 DFQATT, CDR2 SNEGSKA (reference sequence). The DNA of the CDR3 is TGCAGTGCTCCCCCAGGGCCGAGGAAGACCCAGTACTTC. Protein: CSAPPGPRKTQYF.

The chain employs TRBV6-1 and TRBJ2-5; TRBD2 might be the D (5 bases). V lost 6 bases, J lost 3 bases, and 11 bases lay in between. The CDR3 covers 13 residues. Germline assignment: CDR1 MNHNS and CDR2 SASEGT. CDR3 sequence: CASRRASKETQYF. CDR3 DNA: TGTGCCAGCAGACGGGCTAGCAAAGAGACCCAGTACTTC.